Here is one T cell receptor (beta chain) with its context. This sample was included in a study of T cell changes during pregnancy in multiple sclerosis. Trimming at V came to 5 bases and at J to 0 bases, leaving 11 bases not matched to a gene. CDR1 is MDHEN, CDR2 SYDVKM, per germline. This CDR3 region has 17 residues. Here immunoSEQ multiplex PCR was the method, and the copy in TCRdb shows in-frame clones only, minus some. The repertoire holds 90,000 or so clones, with about 91% as singletons. The sample here was peripheral blood, taken in the first trimester of pregnancy. The clonotype was recovered from a female donor in good health, enrolled as a control in a pregnancy study. The rearrangement links TRBV28 to TRBJ1-2; 8 bases fit TRBD1. In nucleotides, the CDR3 is TGTGCCAGCAGTCTCCCTACAACAGGGGGAGCTAACTATGGCTACACCTTC. This sequence encodes CASSLPTTGGANYGYTF.